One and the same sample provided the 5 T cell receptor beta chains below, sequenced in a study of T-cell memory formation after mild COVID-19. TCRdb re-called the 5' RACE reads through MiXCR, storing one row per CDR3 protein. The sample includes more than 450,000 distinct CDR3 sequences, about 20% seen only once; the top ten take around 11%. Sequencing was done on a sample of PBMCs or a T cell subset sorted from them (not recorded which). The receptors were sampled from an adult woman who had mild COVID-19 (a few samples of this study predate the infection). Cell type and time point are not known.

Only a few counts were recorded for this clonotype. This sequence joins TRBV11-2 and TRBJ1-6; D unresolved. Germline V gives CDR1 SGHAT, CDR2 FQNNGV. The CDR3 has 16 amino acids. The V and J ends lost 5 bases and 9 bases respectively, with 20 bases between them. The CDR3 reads CASSPLHGESGSPLHF. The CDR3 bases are TGTGCCAGCAGCCCTCTCCATGGGGAGTCGGGTTCACCCCTCCACTTT. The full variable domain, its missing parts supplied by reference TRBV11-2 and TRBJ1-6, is EAGVAQSPRYKIIEKRQSVAFWCNPISGHATLYWYQQILGQGPKLLIQFQNNGVVDDSQLPKDRFSAERLKGVDSTLKIQPAKLEDSAVYLCASSPLHGESGSPLHFGNGTRLTVT.

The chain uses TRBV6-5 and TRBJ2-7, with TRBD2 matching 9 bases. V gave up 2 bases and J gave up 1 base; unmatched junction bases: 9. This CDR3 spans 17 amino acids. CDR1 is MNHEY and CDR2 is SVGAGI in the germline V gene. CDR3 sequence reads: CASSYVPLAGTSYEQYF. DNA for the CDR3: TGTGCCAGCAGTTACGTCCCCCTAGCGGGGACATCCTACGAGCAGTACTTC.

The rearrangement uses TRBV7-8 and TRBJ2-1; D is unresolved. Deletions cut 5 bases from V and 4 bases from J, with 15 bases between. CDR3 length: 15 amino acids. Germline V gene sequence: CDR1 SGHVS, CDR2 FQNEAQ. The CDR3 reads CASSEALLLYNEQFF. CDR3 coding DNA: TGTGCCAGCAGCGAGGCCCTTCTCCTTTACAATGAGCAGTTCTTC.

The CDR3: CASTFGTGGNYGYTF. The CDR3 DNA sequence: TGTGCCAGCACTTTCGGGACAGGGGGAAACTATGGCTACACCTTC. This chain joins TRBV6-5 and TRBJ1-2, with 11 positions matching TRBD1. Germline assignment: CDR1 MNHEY and CDR2 SVGAGI. The CDR3 is 15 amino acids. J was trimmed by 2 bases and V by 7 bases; bases with no gene match: 6.

CDR3: CASSPGPGTGVYEQYF. The CDR3 nucleotides are TGTGCCAGCAGCCCAGGCCCCGGGACAGGGGTCTACGAGCAGTACTTC. The chain recombines TRBV3-1 with TRBJ2-7, with 10 bases aligning to TRBD1. Unmatched junction bases numbered 9, after V lost 4 bases and J lost 3 bases. This CDR3 has 16 amino acids. Germline loops: CDR1 LGHDT, CDR2 YNNKEL (reference sequence).